This TCR beta chain derives from a study of T cell responses to AZD1222 COVID-19 vaccine. Findings of the study overall: Spike-specific TCR breadth and depth were elevated following two AZD1222 doses.

This table comes from immunoSEQ multiplex PCR, and its TCRdb copy is limited to in-frame clones, with some not included. The sample includes roughly 120,000 clones, around 84% of them seen just once. Remarks on this clone: Its antigen is unidentified.

The starting material was peripheral blood, obtained 28 days after the second AZD1222 dose. The TCR originated in an adult who received the AZD1222 COVID-19 vaccine.

CDR3 DNA sequence: TGCGCCAGCAGCCAAGGACAGGGGCCTGGCGCTGAAGCTTTCTTT. It is translated as CASSQGQGPGAEAFF. The rearrangement links TRBV4-1 to TRBJ1-1, with 8 bases fitting TRBD1. The CDR3 extends over 15 amino acids. Germline CDR1 is MGHRA and CDR2 is YSYEKL. V lost 1 base, J lost 6 bases, and 7 bases stayed unmatched.